This T cell receptor beta chain was sequenced during a study of CD8+CD57+ T cells in acquired aplastic anemia. Study as a whole: The mean DNA yield obtained from sorted CD4+ and CD8+ cells came to approximately 3 ug. Study-level results: It was found that about 31 CD8+ CDR3 sequences were shared between patients and controls.

This clonotype appeared a few times. What it binds is not known. TCR beta VDJ and CDR3 profiling used genomic DNA as template. Via MiXCR, TCRdb re-called the reads, giving one row per CDR3 protein. The sample records 400,000 to 600,000 distinct CDR3 sequences, roughly 34% being singletons. Per the germline V gene, CDR1 is SGHRS and CDR2 is YFSETQ. V lost 4 bases and J lost 4; bases outside the gene matches: 3. The CDR3 covers 14 residues. Patients included in sequencing had previously demonstrated CD8+CD57+ cell expansion by flow cytometry. Receipt of therapy had not occurred in any patient by the time of blood sampling.

This clonotype was sampled from a human donor with aplastic anemia. Sequences were obtained from sorted CD4+, CD8+, or CD8+CD57+ T cells (not recorded which) from PBMCs. The chain links TRBV5-1 to TRBJ1-1; 11 nucleotides line up with TRBD1. The CDR3 sequence: CASSIGTGGTEAFF. CDR3 DNA: TGCGCCAGCAGCATTGGGACAGGGGGCACTGAAGCTTTCTTT.